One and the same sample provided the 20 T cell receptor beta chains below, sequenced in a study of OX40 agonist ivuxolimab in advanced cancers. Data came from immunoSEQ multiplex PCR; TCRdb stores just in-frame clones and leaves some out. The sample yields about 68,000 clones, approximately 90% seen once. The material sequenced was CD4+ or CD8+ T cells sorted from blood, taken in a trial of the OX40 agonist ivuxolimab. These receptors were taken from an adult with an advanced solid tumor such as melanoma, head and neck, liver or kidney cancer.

The CDR3 protein is CASGASGRSGGVQYF. The DNA of the CDR3 is TGTGCCAGCGGCGCTAGCGGGAGGTCAGGTGGGGTGCAGTACTTC. The V and J genes are TRBV2 and TRBJ2-7; 11 nucleotides match TRBD2. After removal of 8 bases from V and 9 bases from J, the junction contained 15 bases not matched to a gene. CDR1 and CDR2 from the germline V gene are SNHLY and FYNNEI. This CDR3 has 15 amino acids.

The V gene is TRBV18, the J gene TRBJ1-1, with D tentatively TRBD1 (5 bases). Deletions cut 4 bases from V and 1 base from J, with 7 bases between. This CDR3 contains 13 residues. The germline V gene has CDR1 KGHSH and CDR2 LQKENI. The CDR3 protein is CASSRDPNTEAFF. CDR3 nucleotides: TGTGCCAGCTCACGGGACCCGAACACTGAAGCTTTCTTT.

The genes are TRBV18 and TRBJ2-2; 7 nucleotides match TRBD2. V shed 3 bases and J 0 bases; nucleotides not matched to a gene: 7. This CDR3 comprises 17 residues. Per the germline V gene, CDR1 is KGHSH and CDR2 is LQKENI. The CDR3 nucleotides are TGTGCCAGCTCACCCCTTGAGCGGGGCGCGAACACCGGGGAGCTGTTTTTT. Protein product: CASSPLERGANTGELFF. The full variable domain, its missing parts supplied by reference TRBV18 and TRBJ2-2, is NAGVMQNPRHLVRRRGQEARLRCSPMKGHSHVYWYRQLPEEGLKFMVYLQKENIIDESGMPKERFSAEFPKEGPSILRIQQVVRGDSAAYFCASSPLERGANTGELFFGEGSRLTVL.

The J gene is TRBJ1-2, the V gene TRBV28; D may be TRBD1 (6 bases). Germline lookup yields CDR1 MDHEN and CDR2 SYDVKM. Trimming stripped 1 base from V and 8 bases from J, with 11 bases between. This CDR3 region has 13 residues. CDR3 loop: CASSLSGGGGYTF. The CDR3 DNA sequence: TGTGCCAGCAGTTTATCGGGGGGCGGCGGCTACACCTTC.

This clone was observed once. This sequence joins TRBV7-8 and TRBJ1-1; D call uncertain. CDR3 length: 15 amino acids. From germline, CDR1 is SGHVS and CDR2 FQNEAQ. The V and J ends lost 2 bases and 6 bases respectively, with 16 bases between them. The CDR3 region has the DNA TGTGCCAGCAGCTTATTGTGGGCGGGGTCTTCTGAAGCTTTCTTT. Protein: CASSLLWAGSSEAFF.

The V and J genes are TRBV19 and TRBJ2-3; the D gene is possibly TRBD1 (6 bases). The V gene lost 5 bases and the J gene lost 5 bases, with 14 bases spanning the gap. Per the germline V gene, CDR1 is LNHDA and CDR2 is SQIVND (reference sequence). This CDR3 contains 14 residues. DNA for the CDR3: TGTGCCAGTAGTCACAGGGTAACGAGAGATACGCAGTATTTT. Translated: CASSHRVTRDTQYF.

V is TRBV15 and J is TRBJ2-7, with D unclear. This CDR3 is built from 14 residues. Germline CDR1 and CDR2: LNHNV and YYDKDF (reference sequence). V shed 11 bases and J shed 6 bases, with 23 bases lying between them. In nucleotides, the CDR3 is TGTGCCGTCCCCTCCGGGCTCCCCTCTGGCGAGCAGTACTTC. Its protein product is CAVPSGLPSGEQYF.

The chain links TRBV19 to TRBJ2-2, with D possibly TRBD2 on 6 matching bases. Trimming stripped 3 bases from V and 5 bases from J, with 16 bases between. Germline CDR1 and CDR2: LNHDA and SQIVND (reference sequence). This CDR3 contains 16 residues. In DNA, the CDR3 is TGTGCCAGTAGTATTGGGACGGGAGCTCTTACCGGGGAGCTGTTTTTT. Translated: CASSIGTGALTGELFF.

The CDR3 protein is CASSNTGDYGYTF. The CDR3 DNA follows: TGTGCCAGCAGCAACACAGGGGATTATGGCTACACCTTC. The chain combines TRBV7-9 with TRBJ1-2; 7 positions agree with TRBD1. Germline V gene lookup returns CDR1 SEHNR and CDR2 FQNEAQ (reference sequence). Trimming at V came to 5 bases and at J to 5 bases, leaving 5 bases not matched to a gene. This CDR3 contains 13 residues.

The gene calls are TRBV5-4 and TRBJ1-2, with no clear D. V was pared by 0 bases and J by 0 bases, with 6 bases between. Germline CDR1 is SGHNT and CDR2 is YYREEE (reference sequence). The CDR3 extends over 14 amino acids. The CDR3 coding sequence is TGTGCCAGCAGCTTGGAAACAACTAACTATGGCTACACCTTC. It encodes CASSLETTNYGYTF. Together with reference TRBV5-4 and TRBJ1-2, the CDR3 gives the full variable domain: ETGVTQSPTHLIKTRGQQVTLRCSSQSGHNTVSWYQQALGQGPQFIFQYYREEENGRGNFPPRFSGLQFPNYSSELNVNALELDDSALYLCASSLETTNYGYTFGSGTRLTVV.

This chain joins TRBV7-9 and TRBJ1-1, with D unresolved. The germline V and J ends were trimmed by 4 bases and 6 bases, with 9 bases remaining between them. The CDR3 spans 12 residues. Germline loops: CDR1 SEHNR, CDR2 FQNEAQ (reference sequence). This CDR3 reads CASSWEGAEAFF. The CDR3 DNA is TGTGCCAGCAGCTGGGAGGGTGCTGAAGCTTTCTTT.

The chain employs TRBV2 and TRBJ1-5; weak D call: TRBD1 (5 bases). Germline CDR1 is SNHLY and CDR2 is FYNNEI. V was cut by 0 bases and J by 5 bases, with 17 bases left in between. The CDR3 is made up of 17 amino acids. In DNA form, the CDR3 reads TGTGCCAGCAGTGAAGCGCTTGTTTGGGGGGAGTATCAGCCCCAGCATTTT. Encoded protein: CASSEALVWGEYQPQHF.

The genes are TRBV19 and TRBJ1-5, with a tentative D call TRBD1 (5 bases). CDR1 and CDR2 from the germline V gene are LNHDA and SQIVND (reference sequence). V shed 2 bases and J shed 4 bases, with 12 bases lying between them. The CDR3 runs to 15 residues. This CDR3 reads CASSIYGALNQPQHF. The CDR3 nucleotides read TGTGCCAGTAGTATATATGGGGCCCTGAATCAGCCCCAGCATTTT.

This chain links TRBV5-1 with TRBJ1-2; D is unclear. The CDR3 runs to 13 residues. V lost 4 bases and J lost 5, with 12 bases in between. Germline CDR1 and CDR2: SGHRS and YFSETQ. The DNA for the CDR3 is TGCGCCAGCAGCACCTCGGGCCCGTATGGCTACACCTTC. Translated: CASSTSGPYGYTF.

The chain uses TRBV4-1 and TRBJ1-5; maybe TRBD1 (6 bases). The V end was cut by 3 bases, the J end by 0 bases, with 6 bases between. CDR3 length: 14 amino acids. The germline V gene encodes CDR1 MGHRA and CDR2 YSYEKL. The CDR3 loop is CASSQDSSNQPQHF. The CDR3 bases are TGCGCCAGCAGCCAGGACAGTAGCAATCAGCCCCAGCATTTT.

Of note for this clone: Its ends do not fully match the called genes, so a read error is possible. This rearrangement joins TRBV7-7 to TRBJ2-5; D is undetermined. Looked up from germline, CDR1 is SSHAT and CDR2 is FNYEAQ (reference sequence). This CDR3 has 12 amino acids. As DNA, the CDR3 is TGTGCTAGCAGCTCCCCACAAGGGACCCAGTACTTC. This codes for CASSSPQGTQYF.

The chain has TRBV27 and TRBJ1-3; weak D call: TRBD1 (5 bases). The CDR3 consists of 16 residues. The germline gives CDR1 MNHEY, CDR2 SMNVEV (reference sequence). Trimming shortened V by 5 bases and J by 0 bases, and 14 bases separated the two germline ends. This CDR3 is CASSRWGSLSGNTIYF. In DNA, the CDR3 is TGTGCCAGCAGTCGATGGGGCAGTCTCTCTGGAAACACCATATATTTT.

The CDR3, as DNA: TGTGCCAGCAGGTTGTCGGCTGGAAACACCATATATTTT. Amino acids: CASRLSAGNTIYF. V usage is TRBV6-5 and J usage is TRBJ1-3; D gene uncertain. V lost 6 bases and J lost 2, with 8 bases in between. The germline V gene has CDR1 MNHEY and CDR2 SVGAGI. This CDR3 region has 13 residues.

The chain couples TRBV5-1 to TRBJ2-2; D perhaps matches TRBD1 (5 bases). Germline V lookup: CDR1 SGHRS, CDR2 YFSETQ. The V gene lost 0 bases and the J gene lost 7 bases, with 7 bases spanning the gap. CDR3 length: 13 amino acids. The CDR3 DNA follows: TGCGCCAGCAGCTTGGGACAGTTCGGGGAGCTGTTTTTT. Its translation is CASSLGQFGELFF.

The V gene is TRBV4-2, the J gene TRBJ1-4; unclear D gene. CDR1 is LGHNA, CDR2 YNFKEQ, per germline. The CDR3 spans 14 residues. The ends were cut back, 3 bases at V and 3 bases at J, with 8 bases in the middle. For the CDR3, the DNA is TGTGCCAGCAGCCAGACAAGACCTAATGAAAAACTGTTTTTT. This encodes CASSQTRPNEKLFF.